This T cell receptor beta chain was obtained from a study of blood T cell repertoires in COVID-19. Study in general: Some COVID-19 samples were acute and others convalescent; all came from the United States, Italy and Spain. In each case, the material was cDNA or gDNA derived from T cells, B-cell-depleted T cells, or PBMCs.

Per the original methods: Estimation of nucleated cell counts relied on the amplification of reference gene primers. Sequencing was performed with immunoSEQ multiplex PCR; in TCRdb, only in-frame clones are kept and a portion is missing. V and J calls and clone size are those listed in that table; D and trimming were worked out from the DNA. The data hold approximately 400,000 clones, with about 88% observed a single time. Donors in Cohort 3 counted as recovered after two negative PCRs, clearance, or symptom resolution. Germline V gene data show CDR1 as SGHRS and CDR2 as YFSETQ. This CDR3 region has 16 residues. With V trimmed by 4 bases and J by 3 bases, 8 bases remained unmatched.

The clonotype was recovered from a woman under 30 who had recovered from COVID-19. Input material: PBMCs or T cells enriched from blood (not recorded which). V gene TRBV5-1 combines with J gene TRBJ2-3; 10 nucleotides match TRBD2. In DNA, the CDR3 is TGCGCCAGCAGCCAAGCTACTAGCGGGGTGACAGATACGCAGTATTTT. It is translated as CASSQATSGVTDTQYF.